A single sample is the source of the 24 T cell receptor beta chains below, sequenced in a study of blood T cell repertoires in COVID-19. Here immunoSEQ multiplex PCR was the method, and the copy in TCRdb shows in-frame clones only, minus some. The repertoire holds 120,000 or so clones, with around 80% as singletons. The material sequenced was peripheral blood. These receptors were obtained from a young man with COVID-19, enrolled during active disease.

The rearrangement links TRBV2 to TRBJ1-6; TRBD1 aligns across 11 bases. CDR3 size: 14 residues. Germline CDR1 and CDR2: SNHLY and FYNNEI. V was pared by 5 bases and J by 9 bases, with 3 bases of the junction left unmatched. The CDR3 nucleotides read TGTGCCAGCAGTCCGGGACAGGGGGGTTCACCCCTCCACTTT. Translated, it gives CASSPGQGGSPLHF.

The V and J genes are TRBV4-2 and TRBJ2-3; possible D gene TRBD2, 5 bases. V was clipped by 4 bases and J by 2 bases, with 16 bases between them. This CDR3 is 16 amino acids long. Germline CDR1 LGHNA, CDR2 YNFKEQ. CDR3 amino acids: CASSPVIGLDTDTQYF. Written as DNA, the CDR3 is TGTGCCAGCAGCCCAGTCATTGGACTCGACACAGATACGCAGTATTTT.

The J gene is TRBJ2-1, the V gene TRBV5-1, with a possible D match to TRBD2 (6 bases). The CDR3 covers 15 residues. Trimming shortened V by 3 bases and J by 2 bases, and 12 bases separated the two germline ends. Germline V lookup: CDR1 SGHRS, CDR2 YFSETQ. For the CDR3, the DNA is TGCGCCAGCAGCTCGGAGGGTGGGGCCTACAATGAGCAGTTCTTC. As protein: CASSSEGGAYNEQFF.

This clone was seen only a few times. The gene calls are TRBV4-3 and TRBJ1-2, with 8 nucleotides matching TRBD1. Germline loops: CDR1 LGHNA, CDR2 YSLEER. The trim removed 4 bases at V and 5 bases at J, leaving 6 bases unmatched. CDR3 length: 14 amino acids. For the CDR3, the DNA is TGCGCCAGCAGCCGAGGACAGGGACTATATGGCTACACCTTC. Residues: CASSRGQGLYGYTF.

The chain employs TRBV11-2 and TRBJ2-3; TRBD2 aligns across 9 bases. CDR1 is SGHAT, CDR2 FQNNGV, per germline. The CDR3 runs 16 residues. After removal of 5 bases from V and 4 bases from J, the junction contained 10 bases not matched to a gene. The DNA for the CDR3 is TGTGCCAGCAGCCACGCCCCGACTAGCGGTTCAGATACGCAGTATTTT. As protein: CASSHAPTSGSDTQYF.

The V and J genes are TRBV27 and TRBJ1-6, with D unresolved. The CDR3 contains 15 residues. Trimming took 5 bases from V and 0 from J, leaving 8 bases between them. The V gene's germline CDR1 is MNHEY and CDR2 SMNVEV (reference sequence). The CDR3 region is CASSPVSSYNSPLHF. The CDR3 DNA reads as TGTGCCAGCAGTCCTGTGAGCTCCTATAATTCACCCCTCCACTTT.

The chain recombines TRBV11-3 with TRBJ2-5, with TRBD2 matching over 8 bases. Unmatched junction bases numbered 8, after V lost 1 base and J lost 4 bases. This CDR3 comprises 16 residues. Germline V gene data show CDR1 as SGHNT and CDR2 as YENEEA. CDR3 residues: CASSLGGGYDGETQYF. The CDR3 nucleotides read TGTGCCAGCAGCTTAGGCGGGGGGTACGATGGAGAGACCCAGTACTTC.

The V gene is TRBV12-5, the J gene TRBJ2-3, with 14 bases matching TRBD2. The germline gives CDR1 LGHNT, CDR2 FRNRAP. The CDR3 runs 16 residues. V gave up 1 base and J gave up 9 bases; unmatched junction bases: 6. In nucleotides, the CDR3 is TGTGCTAGTGGTTTGGCCGGACTAGCGGGGGGAACGACGCAGTATTTT. Translation: CASGLAGLAGGTTQYF. Full variable domain (rest looked up from reference TRBV12-5 and TRBJ2-3): DARVTQTPRHKVTEMGQEVTMRCQPILGHNTVFWYRQTMMQGLELLAYFRNRAPLDDSGMPKDRFSAEMPDATLATLKIQPSEPRDSAVYFCASGLAGLAGGTTQYFGPGTRLTVL.

V and J are TRBV20-1 and TRBJ2-1; 7 bases map to TRBD2. This CDR3 has 11 amino acids. Per the germline V gene, CDR1 is DFQATT and CDR2 is SNEGSKA (reference sequence). J gave up 9 bases and V 3 bases, and 2 bases lay outside the gene matches. DNA of the CDR3: TGCAGTGCTAGTGGGGGGGGTGAGCAGTTCTTC. Its protein product is CSASGGGEQFF.

The chain joins TRBV11-1 to TRBJ2-7, with 8 bases that match TRBD2. Germline assignment: CDR1 SGHAT and CDR2 FQDESV (reference sequence). The CDR3 contains 14 residues. Trimming cost V 5 bases and J 8 bases; bases outside gene matches: 11. The DNA for the CDR3 is TGTGCCAGCAGCGACCCGGGGGGGGAGGAAAAGCAGTACTTC. The encoded protein is CASSDPGGEEKQYF.

The chain has TRBV3-1 (or the pseudogene TRBV3-2) and TRBJ2-7; TRBD1 matches at 9 bases. Germline CDR1 and CDR2: LGHDT and YNNKEL (reference sequence). V was pared by 4 bases and J by 3 bases, with 1 base of the junction left unmatched. This CDR3 is built from 13 residues. The CDR3, as DNA: TGTGCCAGCAGCCGGGGACAGGGCTACGAGCAGTACTTC. Translating gives CASSRGQGYEQYF.

In this sample, this clone turned up once. The chain is built from TRBV9 and TRBJ1-4; no clear D gene. The CDR3 length is 15 residues. Trimming removed 0 bases at V and 3 bases at J, with 9 bases between. Germline V CDR1 and CDR2: SGDLS, YYNGEE. The CDR3 nucleotides are TGTGCCAGCAGCGTAGGAGTCATTCCTAATGAAAAACTGTTTTTT. Protein sequence: CASSVGVIPNEKLFF.

This clone has only one observation. V is TRBV6-5 and J is TRBJ1-1; 8 bases line up with TRBD1. The CDR3 is 15 amino acids. The ends lost 0 bases at V and 4 bases at J; junction bases unmatched: 4. Germline V gene data show CDR1 as MNHEY and CDR2 as SVGAGI. DNA for the CDR3: TGTGCCAGCAGTTACTCGAGACAGGGGAGCACTGAAGCTTTCTTT. Translation: CASSYSRQGSTEAFF.

The chain combines TRBV4-1 with TRBJ1-1; tentatively, D is TRBD1 (5 bases). V lost 1 base and J 5 bases, leaving 11 bases between the germline ends. Germline CDR1 reads MGHRA; CDR2 reads YSYEKL. This CDR3 region has 14 residues. In DNA form, the CDR3 reads TGCGCCAGCAGCCAAGTCATAGGGGATACTGAAGCTTTCTTT. It codes for CASSQVIGDTEAFF.

The rearrangement joins TRBV5-4 to TRBJ1-2; TRBD1 might be the D (6 bases). Germline-derived CDR1 and CDR2 are SGHNT and YYREEE (reference sequence). CDR3 length: 15 residues. The ends were cut back, 0 bases at V and 3 bases at J, with 12 bases in the middle. The CDR3 nucleotides are TGTGCCAGCAGCTTGGGTTCAGGGGAATACTATGGCTACACCTTC. Its translation: CASSLGSGEYYGYTF.

This clone was counted a single time. The chain couples TRBV9 to TRBJ2-2, with 8 bases aligning to TRBD2. The CDR3 has 17 amino acids. V lost 0 bases to trimming and J lost 2 bases; unmatched junction nucleotides: 6. CDR1 and CDR2 (germline): SGDLS, YYNGEE. CDR3 nucleotide sequence: TGTGCCAGCAGCGTAGTTGGTAGCGGGGCCAACACCGGGGAGCTGTTTTTT. It encodes CASSVVGSGANTGELFF.

This chain joins TRBV6-2 or TRBV6-3 and TRBJ2-5; 9 bases fit TRBD1. V was pared by 4 bases and J by 5 bases, with 11 bases of the junction left unmatched. Looked up from germline, CDR1 is MNHEY and CDR2 is SVGEGT. CDR3 length: 16 residues. The CDR3 nucleotides are TGTGCCAGCAGTTGTGACCGGGACAGGGAGGAGGAGACCCAGTACTTC. Residues: CASSCDRDREEETQYF.

This clone was detected only a few times. The chain uses TRBV18 and TRBJ2-3; 7 nucleotides line up with TRBD1. The CDR3 runs 16 residues. Germline trimming cut 0 bases from V and 5 bases from J; bases unmatched to any gene: 8. The V gene's germline CDR1 is KGHSH and CDR2 LQKENI. This chain's CDR3 is CASSPPVDRVGDTQYF. Written as DNA, the CDR3 is TGTGCCAGCTCACCACCCGTAGACAGGGTGGGAGATACGCAGTATTTT. The full variable domain, rest sourced from reference TRBV18 and TRBJ2-3, is NAGVMQNPRHLVRRRGQEARLRCSPMKGHSHVYWYRQLPEEGLKFMVYLQKENIIDESGMPKERFSAEFPKEGPSILRIQQVVRGDSAAYFCASSPPVDRVGDTQYFGPGTRLTVL.

This clone came up many times. This chain joins TRBV15 and TRBJ2-7, with D perhaps TRBD2 (6 bases). The CDR3 consists of 15 residues. In germline, CDR1 is LNHNV, CDR2 YYDKDF (reference sequence). The ends were cut back, 0 bases at V and 2 bases at J, with 11 bases in the middle. Here the CDR3 reads CATSRERGAPYEQYF. The DNA for the CDR3 is TGTGCCACCAGCAGAGAGCGGGGAGCCCCCTACGAGCAGTACTTC.

The chain links TRBV30 to TRBJ1-2; the D gene is possibly TRBD1 (5 bases). The CDR3 sequence is 14 residues long. Trimming took 3 bases from V and 5 from J, leaving 16 bases between them. The germline gives CDR1 GTSNPN, CDR2 SVGIG (reference sequence). As DNA, the CDR3 is TGTGCCTGGAGCCCATCTCCCGGGGGGTATGGCTACACCTTC. As protein: CAWSPSPGGYGYTF. Combining the CDR3 with reference TRBV30 and TRBJ1-2 gives the whole variable domain SQTIHQWPATLVQPVGSPLSLECTVEGTSNPNLYWYRQAAGRGLQLLFYSVGIGQISSEVPQNLSASRPQDRQFILSSKKLLLSDSGFYLCAWSPSPGGYGYTFGSGTRLTVV.

V and J are TRBV5-6 and TRBJ1-2; D might be TRBD1 (5 bases). CDR3 size: 13 residues. The V gene lost 1 base and the J gene lost 7 bases, with 11 bases spanning the gap. The germline CDR1 and CDR2 sequences are SGHDT and YYEEEE. Written as DNA, the CDR3 is TGTGCCAGCAGCTTGATGGGAACAGGTGGCTACACCTTC. The encoded protein is CASSLMGTGGYTF. The variable domain in full, with the rest retrieved from reference TRBV5-6 and TRBJ1-2, is DAGVTQSPTHLIKTRGQQVTLRCSPKSGHDTVSWYQQALGQGPQFIFQYYEEEERQRGNFPDRFSGHQFPNYSSELNVNALLLGDSALYLCASSLMGTGGYTFGSGTRLTVV.

V is TRBV7-9 and J is TRBJ2-1, with D unresolved. The CDR3 sequence is 15 residues long. The ends were cut back, 2 bases at V and 4 bases at J, with 12 bases in the middle. CDR1 is SEHNR and CDR2 is FQNEAQ in the germline V gene (reference sequence). The CDR3 here is CASSLSAMGYNEQFF. As DNA, the CDR3 is TGTGCCAGCAGCTTAAGCGCAATGGGTTACAATGAGCAGTTCTTC.

This clone was seen only a few times. The chain employs TRBV27 and TRBJ2-2; 7 nucleotides line up with TRBD1. Germline V lookup: CDR1 MNHEY, CDR2 SMNVEV (reference sequence). The CDR3 consists of 15 residues. Unmatched junction bases numbered 8, after V lost 4 bases and J lost 6 bases. CDR3 nucleotide sequence: TGTGCCAGCAGTTCCGACAGGGTCTACCCCGGGGAGCTGTTTTTT. Translation: CASSSDRVYPGELFF.

This chain links TRBV11-3 with TRBJ1-1, with D maybe TRBD1 (6 bases). Between the trimmed V and J ends, which lost 5 bases and 1 base, there was a span of 11 bases. The CDR3 contains 14 residues. Germline CDR1 SGHNT, CDR2 YENEEA. The CDR3 nucleotides are TGTGCCAGCAGCCCTGGGGGCCAGAACACTGAAGCTTTCTTT. It is translated as CASSPGGQNTEAFF. Variable domain in full (rest from reference TRBV11-3 and TRBJ1-1): EAGVVQSPRYKIIEKKQPVAFWCNPISGHNTLYWYLQNLGQGPELLIRYENEEAVDDSQLPKDRFSAERLKGVDSTLKIQPAELGDSAVYLCASSPGGQNTEAFFGQGTRLTVV.